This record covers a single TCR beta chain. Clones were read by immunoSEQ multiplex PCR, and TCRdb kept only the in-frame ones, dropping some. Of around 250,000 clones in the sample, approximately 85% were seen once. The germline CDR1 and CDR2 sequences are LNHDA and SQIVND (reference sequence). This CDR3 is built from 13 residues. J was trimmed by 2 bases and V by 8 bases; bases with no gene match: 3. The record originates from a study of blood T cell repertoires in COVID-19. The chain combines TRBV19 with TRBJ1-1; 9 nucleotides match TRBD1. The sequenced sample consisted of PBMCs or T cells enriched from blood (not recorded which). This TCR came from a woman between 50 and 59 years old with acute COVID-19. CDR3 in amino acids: CASGDRANTEAFF. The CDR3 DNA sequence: TGTGCCAGTGGGGACAGGGCTAACACTGAAGCTTTCTTT.